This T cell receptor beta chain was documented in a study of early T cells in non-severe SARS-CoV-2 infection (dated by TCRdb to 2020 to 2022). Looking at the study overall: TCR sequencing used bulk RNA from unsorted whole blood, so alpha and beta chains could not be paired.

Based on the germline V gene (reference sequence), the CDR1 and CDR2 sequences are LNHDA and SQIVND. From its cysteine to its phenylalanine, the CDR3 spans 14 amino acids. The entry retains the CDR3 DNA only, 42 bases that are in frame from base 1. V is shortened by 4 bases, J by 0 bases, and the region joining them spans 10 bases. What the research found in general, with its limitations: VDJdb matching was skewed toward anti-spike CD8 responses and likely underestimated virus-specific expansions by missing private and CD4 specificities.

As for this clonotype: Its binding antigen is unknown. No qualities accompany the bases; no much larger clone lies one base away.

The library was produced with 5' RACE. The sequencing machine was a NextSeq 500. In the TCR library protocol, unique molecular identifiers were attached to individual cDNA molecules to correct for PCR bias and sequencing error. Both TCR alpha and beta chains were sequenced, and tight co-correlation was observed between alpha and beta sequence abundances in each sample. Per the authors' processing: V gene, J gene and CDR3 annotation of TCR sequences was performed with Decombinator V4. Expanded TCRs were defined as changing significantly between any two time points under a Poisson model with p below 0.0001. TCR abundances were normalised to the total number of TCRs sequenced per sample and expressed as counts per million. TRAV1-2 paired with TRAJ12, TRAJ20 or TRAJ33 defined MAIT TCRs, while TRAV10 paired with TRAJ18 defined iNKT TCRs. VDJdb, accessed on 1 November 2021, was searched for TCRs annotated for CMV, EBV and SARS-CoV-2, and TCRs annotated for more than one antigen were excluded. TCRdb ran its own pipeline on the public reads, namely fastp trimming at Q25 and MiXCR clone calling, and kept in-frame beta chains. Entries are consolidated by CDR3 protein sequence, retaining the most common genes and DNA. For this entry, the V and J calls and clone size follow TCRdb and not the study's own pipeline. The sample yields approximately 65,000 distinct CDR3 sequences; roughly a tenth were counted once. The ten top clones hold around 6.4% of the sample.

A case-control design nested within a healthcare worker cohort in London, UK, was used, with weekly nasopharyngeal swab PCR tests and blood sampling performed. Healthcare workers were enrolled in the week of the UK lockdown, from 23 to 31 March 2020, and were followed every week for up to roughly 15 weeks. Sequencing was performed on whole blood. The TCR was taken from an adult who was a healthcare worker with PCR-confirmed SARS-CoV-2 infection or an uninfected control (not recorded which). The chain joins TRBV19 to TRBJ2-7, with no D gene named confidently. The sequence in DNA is TGTGCCAGTAGTACCTCCCGTAGCTCCTACGAGCAGTACTTC. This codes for CASSTSRSSYEQYF.